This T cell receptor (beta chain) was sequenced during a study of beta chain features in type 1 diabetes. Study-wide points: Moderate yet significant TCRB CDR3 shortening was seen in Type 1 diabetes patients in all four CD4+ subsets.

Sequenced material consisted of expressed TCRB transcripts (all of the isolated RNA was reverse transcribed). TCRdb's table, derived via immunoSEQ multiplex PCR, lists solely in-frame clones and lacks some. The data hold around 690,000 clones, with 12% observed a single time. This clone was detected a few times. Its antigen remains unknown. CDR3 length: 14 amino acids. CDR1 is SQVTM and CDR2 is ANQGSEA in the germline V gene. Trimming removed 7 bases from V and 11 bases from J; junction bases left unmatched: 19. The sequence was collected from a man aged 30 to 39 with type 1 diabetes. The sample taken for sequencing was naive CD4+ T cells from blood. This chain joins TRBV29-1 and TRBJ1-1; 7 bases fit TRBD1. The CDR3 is CSAKLGQAGGWAFF. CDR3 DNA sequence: TGCAGCGCGAAACTTGGACAGGCCGGGGGGTGGGCTTTCTTT. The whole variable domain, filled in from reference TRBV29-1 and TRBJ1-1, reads SAVISQKPSRDICQRGTSLTIQCQVDSQVTMMFWYRQQPGQSLTLIATANQGSEATYESGFVIDKFPISRPNLTFSTLTVSNMSPEDSSIYLCSAKLGQAGGWAFFGQGTRLTVV.